These 7 T cell receptor beta chains originate from one sample sequenced in a study of blood T cell repertoires in COVID-19. The repertoire was sequenced with immunoSEQ multiplex PCR; TCRdb's copy has only in-frame clones and lacks some. The table records a few hundred thousand clones, around 83% of them present only once. Sequencing was performed on peripheral blood. The receptor set was obtained from a woman in her 50s with acute or convalescent COVID-19.

The CDR3 is CATRGTEETQYF. The CDR3 DNA follows: TGTGCCACCCGGGGTACTGAGGAGACCCAGTACTTC. The chain links TRBV6-5 to TRBJ2-5; TRBD2 might be the D (5 bases). Looked up from germline, CDR1 is MNHEY and CDR2 is SVGAGI. V lost 10 bases, J lost 5 bases, and 14 bases lay in between. The CDR3 covers 12 residues.

The chain uses TRBV5-1 and TRBJ1-2; TRBD1 agrees at 10 bases. This CDR3 region has 15 residues. J lost 6 bases, V lost 4 bases, and 9 bases had no gene match. The germline V gene encodes CDR1 SGHRS and CDR2 YFSETQ. In DNA, the CDR3 is TGCGCCAGCAGCCCTGTGACAGGGGGCGCCGATGGCTACACCTTC. The encoded protein is CASSPVTGGADGYTF.

The V call is TRBV29-1, the J call TRBJ2-7, with 7 nucleotides matching TRBD2. Germline V gene lookup returns CDR1 SQVTM and CDR2 ANQGSEA. CDR3 length equals 13 residues. Unmatched junction bases numbered 6, after V lost 4 bases and J lost 3 bases. CDR3 loop: CSVAWGRDYEQYF. The CDR3 DNA sequence: TGCAGCGTTGCATGGGGGAGGGACTACGAGCAGTACTTC.

A single count supports this clone. The V call is TRBV7-2, the J call TRBJ1-2; 10 bases map to TRBD1. V shed 6 bases and J 6 bases; nucleotides not matched to a gene: 7. In germline, CDR1 is SGHTA, CDR2 FQGNSA. The CDR3 spans 14 residues. The CDR3 region is CASRSGTGADGYTF. CDR3 DNA sequence: TGTGCCAGCAGATCCGGGACAGGGGCCGATGGCTACACCTTC.

The chain combines TRBV7-3 with TRBJ2-2; D not certain. CDR3 length: 14 residues. Trimming stripped 5 bases from V and 2 bases from J, with 9 bases between. Germline CDR1 SGHTA, CDR2 FQGTGA. The CDR3 DNA sequence: TGTGCCAGCAGCCCCCTATTTAACACCGGGGAGCTGTTTTTT. This gives the protein CASSPLFNTGELFF.

The chain recombines TRBV4-1 with TRBJ1-2; 10 bases fit TRBD1. The CDR3 totals 15 residues. V was clipped by 3 bases and J by 6 bases; unmatched bases: 7. Germline V lookup: CDR1 MGHRA, CDR2 YSYEKL. Here the CDR3 reads CASSHRRQGADGYTF. The CDR3 nucleotides are TGCGCCAGCAGCCATCGTAGACAGGGGGCTGATGGCTACACCTTC.

V gene TRBV21-1 combines with J gene TRBJ1-5; TRBD1 was called by the table and not checked on the DNA. TRBV21-1 is assigned pseudogene status. This CDR3 spans 14 amino acids. The CDR3, as DNA: TGTGCCAGCAGCAAAGTCAAGGGGCAACAGCCCCAGCATTTT. Amino acids: CASSKVKGQQPQHF.